What follows is one T cell receptor (beta chain) and its context. Antigen unknown. This sample was included in a study of T cells in narcolepsy. At the level of the study: Healthy controls were enrolled alongside patients with narcolepsy type 1 or type 2. General study findings and limits: Autoreactive clone sequences were missing from some blood memory CD4+ repertoires. Autoreactive HCRT-specific and TRIB2-specific clonotypes were marked in same-patient CSF-versus-blood CD4+ comparisons. Healthy controls reportedly lacked the autoreactive clonotypes serially found in patients' blood.

CDR3 length: 14 residues. Germline CDR1 and CDR2: SGHTA and FQGNSA. The protocol was immunoSEQ multiplex PCR, while the TCRdb copy is restricted to in-frame clones and leaves out a portion. The sample shows about 40,000 clones, approximately 88% of them seen only once. J is TRBJ2-5 and V is TRBV7-2, with 9 bases fitting TRBD2. Matching the DNA end better, TRBJ2-7 makes the J call doubtful. The sequencing input was CD45RA- memory CD4+ T cells from PBMCs. The TCR was taken from a human donor with narcolepsy. CDR3 DNA sequence: TGTGCCAGCGGCTACTCAGCGGGGGGTTACGAGCAGTACTTC. Translating it yields CASGYSAGGYEQYF.